The T cell receptor (beta chain) under discussion was sequenced for a study of regulatory T cells in long-lasting Graves disease. The germline V gene has CDR1 MNHNS and CDR2 SASEGT. This CDR3 comprises 15 residues. Trimming removed 6 bases at V and 3 bases at J, with 16 bases between. Noted time point: newly diagnosed GD, antithyroid drugs for less than 3 months. Extracted RNA from PBMCs served as the source of the TCR library. The sample holds many counts of this clonotype. Arm-PCR with iRepertoire HTBI primers amplified the CDR3 regions for these TCR beta libraries. As handled by the study authors: Samples collectively showed 60 to 75 TRBV and roughly 15 TRBJ segments. MiXCR was run by TCRdb on the multiplex PCR reads, yielding one entry per CDR3 protein. The V and J calls were not made by the authors but by TCRdb's processing. Of 550,000 to 700,000 distinct CDR3 sequences in the sample, about 16% were seen once.

This sample also appeared in a second study, on T cells in Graves' hyperthyroidism and ophthalmopathy. That paper adds: In the first-round RT-PCR of the TCR CDR3, the HTBI primer set was used.

Material: peripheral blood mononuclear cells (PBMCs), obtained at new diagnosis, from a patient treated with antithyroid drugs. The chain recombines TRBV6-1 with TRBJ2-3; D gene ambiguous. This sequence was found in a man aged 18 to 30 with Graves disease. CDR3 in DNA: TGTGCCAGCAGCCATCCGACGGGTTCAACAGATACGCAGTATTTT. Its protein product is CASSHPTGSTDTQYF.